The clone carrying this TCR beta chain has a handful of counts. The final CDR3 position lacks the conserved phenylalanine or tryptophan, pointing to a likely read error. The V gene end was trimmed by 3 bases and the J gene end by 3 bases; junction bases not matched to a gene: 2. CDR1 SGHRS and CDR2 YFSETQ come from the germline V gene. The CDR3 contains 13 residues. Amplification yielded TCR beta CDR3 regions, with RNA transcripts as the source. Researchers ran a first-round RT-PCR on the TCR CDR3 using the HTBI primer set. TCRdb redid the calling of the multiplex PCR reads with MiXCR, one entry per CDR3 protein. The sample gives just under 750,000 distinct CDR3 sequences, approximately 40% of which show up once; around 29% is in the top ten. The record originates from a study of T cells in Graves' hyperthyroidism and ophthalmopathy.

Sample: blood. The rearrangement links TRBV5-1 to TRBJ1-1; TRBD1 matches 7 bases. The clonotype was recovered from a woman between 40 and 55 years old with Graves' hyperthyroidism. DNA of the CDR3: TGCGCCAGCAGCTACACAGGGGACACTGAAGCTTTCCTT. Translating it yields CASSYTGDTEAFL.